A single sample gave rise to the 31 T cell receptor beta chains below, sequenced in a study of cytomegalovirus exposure and HLA in healthy donors. PCR was performed using 60 Vbeta and 13 Jbeta primers. TCRdb's copy holds only in-frame clones and misses some; the assay was immunoSEQ multiplex PCR. This listing includes 40,000 to 60,000 clones. The sequencing sample was made of PBMCs. These receptors were taken from a man in his forties in good health and CMV-seropositive.

The chain recombines TRBV5-1 with TRBJ2-7, with a weak D call TRBD1 (6 bases). CDR1 SGHRS and CDR2 YFSETQ come from the germline V gene. This CDR3 is 15 amino acids long. V gave up 5 bases and J gave up 3 bases, with 18 bases separating them. CDR3 residues: CASSIAPTGDYEQYF. The CDR3, as DNA: TGCGCCAGCAGTATAGCCCCGACAGGTGACTACGAGCAGTACTTC.

CDR3 residues: CASSLGGTDQPQHF. DNA for the CDR3: TGTGCCAGCAGCTTGGGAGGGACAGATCAGCCCCAGCATTTT. The chain employs TRBV5-8 and TRBJ1-5; 7 positions agree with TRBD1. Looked up from germline, CDR1 is SGHTS and CDR2 is YDEGEE. This CDR3 region has 14 residues. The ends lost 0 bases at V and 5 bases at J; junction bases unmatched: 2.

The chain links TRBV9 to TRBJ1-3; D gene unclear. The germline V and J ends were trimmed by 0 bases and 0 bases, with 13 bases remaining between them. The CDR3 runs 17 residues. Germline loops: CDR1 SGDLS, CDR2 YYNGEE. CDR3 in amino acids: CASSVDFYDSSGNTIYF. The CDR3 bases are TGTGCCAGCAGCGTAGATTTCTACGATAGCTCTGGAAACACCATATATTTT.

With respect to this clone: The junction departs from the called germline gene at one end, perhaps through a read error. V usage is TRBV9 and J usage is TRBJ2-1; possible D gene TRBD2, 6 bases. The CDR3 runs 15 residues. Germline CDR1 reads SGDLS; CDR2 reads YYNGEE. DNA for the CDR3: TGTGCCAGCAGCGTAGGGAGGGCCTCCGACAATGAGCAGTTCTTC. This encodes CASSVGRASDNEQFF.

DNA for the CDR3: TGTGCCAGTAGTGTCCCAAAATTAACAGGGGACAATGAGCAGTTCTTC. Its translation: CASSVPKLTGDNEQFF. The rearrangement links TRBV19 to TRBJ2-1; 7 bases line up with TRBD1. The CDR3 has 16 residues. CDR1 is LNHDA and CDR2 is SQIVND in the germline V gene (reference sequence). V was clipped by 5 bases and J by 5 bases; unmatched bases: 12. Full variable domain (remainder filled in from reference TRBV19 and TRBJ2-1): DGGITQSPKYLFRKEGQNVTLSCEQNLNHDAMYWYRQDPGQGLRLIYYSQIVNDFQKGDIAEGYSVSREKKESFPLTVTSAQKNPTAFYLCASSVPKLTGDNEQFFGPGTRLTVL.

V is TRBV6-5 and J is TRBJ2-1; 12 positions agree with TRBD1. J gave up 9 bases and V 8 bases, and 8 bases lay outside the gene matches. Germline values: CDR1 MNHEY, CDR2 SVGAGI. The CDR3 sequence is 14 residues long. The CDR3 loop reads CASQPGQGAGEQFF. CDR3 DNA sequence: TGTGCCAGCCAACCGGGACAGGGGGCCGGTGAGCAGTTCTTC.

The chain joins TRBV4-3 to TRBJ2-7; D gene ambiguous. The CDR3 extends over 13 amino acids. Trimming took 1 base from V and 6 from J, leaving 10 bases between them. In germline, CDR1 is LGHNA, CDR2 YSLEER. The CDR3 reads CASSQGTATEQYF. DNA for the CDR3: TGCGCCAGCAGCCAAGGAACAGCCACCGAGCAGTACTTC.

The chain recombines TRBV29-1 with TRBJ2-1; 7 bases agree with TRBD2. After removal of 4 bases from V and 0 bases from J, the junction contained 3 bases not matched to a gene. CDR3 length: 14 residues. CDR1 is SQVTM, CDR2 ANQGSEA, per germline. The CDR3 DNA reads TGCAGCGTTGGGCGGACTAGCTCCTACAATGAGCAGTTCTTC. Protein sequence: CSVGRTSSYNEQFF.

The rearrangement links TRBV7-9 to TRBJ2-3; D unclear. This CDR3 region has 16 residues. Germline loops: CDR1 SEHNR, CDR2 FQNEAQ (reference sequence). The germline V and J ends were trimmed by 4 bases and 0 bases, with 14 bases remaining between them. CDR3 region: CASSSANRPSTDTQYF. The CDR3 nucleotides read TGTGCCAGCAGCTCCGCTAACCGCCCTAGCACAGATACGCAGTATTTT.

The chain uses TRBV6-5 and TRBJ1-5; 9 nucleotides align to TRBD1. The germline V gene has CDR1 MNHEY and CDR2 SVGAGI. This CDR3 spans 16 amino acids. The V gene end was trimmed by 4 bases and the J gene end by 4 bases; junction bases not matched to a gene: 8. This CDR3 reads CASSSTTGGENQPQHF. CDR3 nucleotide sequence: TGTGCCAGCAGTTCCACGACAGGGGGTGAAAATCAGCCCCAGCATTTT.

Comments on this clone: This CDR3 is also generated by other DNA sequences in the sample. The chain joins TRBV5-1 to TRBJ2-5; 9 positions match TRBD1. The junction had 10 bases not matched to a gene; V was cut back by 0 bases and J by 1 base. CDR3 length: 18 amino acids. The germline gives CDR1 SGHRS, CDR2 YFSETQ. CDR3 sequence reads: CASSLAEGTGLFQETQYF. The CDR3 coding sequence is TGCGCCAGCAGCTTGGCCGAGGGGACAGGGCTCTTCCAAGAGACCCAGTACTTC.

The chain combines TRBV19 with TRBJ1-2; TRBD1 matches 10 bases. This CDR3 contains 15 residues. V shed 5 bases and J 3 bases; nucleotides not matched to a gene: 6. The germline gives CDR1 LNHDA, CDR2 SQIVND (reference sequence). The DNA for the CDR3 is TGTGCCAGTAGTCGCGGACAGGGGGGGGACTATGGCTACACCTTC. Protein sequence: CASSRGQGGDYGYTF.

V usage is TRBV5-6 and J usage is TRBJ2-1, with 9 bases matching TRBD2. In germline, CDR1 is SGHDT, CDR2 YYEEEE. V trimming: 1 base; J trimming: 9 bases; junction bases outside the gene matches: 11. The CDR3 length is 16 residues. In DNA form, the CDR3 reads TGTGCCAGCAGCTTGTATCTAGCGGGATCCTTTGGTGAGCAGTTCTTC. This sequence encodes CASSLYLAGSFGEQFF.

The rearrangement uses TRBV4-1 and TRBJ2-7; no clear D gene. The CDR3 contains 13 residues. Germline V gives CDR1 MGHRA, CDR2 YSYEKL. V gave up 0 bases and J gave up 3 bases, with 6 bases separating them. CDR3: CASSQETVYEQYF. CDR3 bases: TGCGCCAGCAGCCAAGAAACAGTCTACGAGCAGTACTTC.

V usage is TRBV7-6 and J usage is TRBJ2-1, with a tentative D call TRBD1 (6 bases). Germline V gives CDR1 SGHVS, CDR2 FNYEAQ. The CDR3 spans 17 residues. With 3 bases removed from V and 0 bases from J, the gap between germline ends came to 15 bases. As DNA, the CDR3 is TGTGCCAGCAGCTTCCCCCCCGACAGGAGCTCCTACAATGAGCAGTTCTTC. This encodes CASSFPPDRSSYNEQFF.

The CDR3 protein is CASSLIGDEQYF. Here the CDR3 DNA reads TGCGCCAGCAGCTTGATAGGGGACGAGCAGTACTTC. The genes are TRBV5-1 and TRBJ2-7; D is possibly TRBD1 (5 bases). This CDR3 spans 12 amino acids. Trimming took 1 base from V and 5 from J, leaving 7 bases between them. Germline V CDR1 and CDR2: SGHRS, YFSETQ.

V is TRBV30 and J is TRBJ2-7, with 9 bases matching TRBD1. After removal of 0 bases from V and 3 bases from J, the junction contained 6 bases not matched to a gene. Germline loops: CDR1 GTSNPN, CDR2 SVGIG (reference sequence). CDR3 length: 15 residues. The CDR3 region has the DNA TGTGCCTGGAGTGTACCTTACAGGGGGCTCTACGAGCAGTACTTC. It codes for CAWSVPYRGLYEQYF.

The V call is TRBV5-4, the J call TRBJ2-5, with D uncertain. Germline V gives CDR1 SGHNT, CDR2 YYREEE (reference sequence). The ends were cut back, 3 bases at V and 1 base at J, with 13 bases in the middle. CDR3 length: 15 amino acids. The CDR3 spells CASSSPRPFQETQYF. The CDR3 region has the DNA TGTGCCAGCAGCTCCCCGCGGCCTTTCCAAGAGACCCAGTACTTC. Full variable domain (remainder filled in from reference TRBV5-4 and TRBJ2-5): ETGVTQSPTHLIKTRGQQVTLRCSSQSGHNTVSWYQQALGQGPQFIFQYYREEENGRGNFPPRFSGLQFPNYSSELNVNALELDDSALYLCASSSPRPFQETQYFGPGTRLLVL.

V usage is TRBV27 and J usage is TRBJ2-3; a weak D match, TRBD1 (7 bases). The length of the CDR3 is 15 residues. V shed 6 bases and J shed 7 bases, with 20 bases lying between them. Per germline, CDR1 MNHEY and CDR2 SMNVEV (reference sequence). The CDR3 DNA sequence: TGTGCCAGCAGCCAGGGGGGCTCCTGGGTCAATACGCAGTATTTT. Protein sequence: CASSQGGSWVNTQYF.

The V call is TRBV2, the J call TRBJ1-1, with TRBD1 as a possible D gene (5 bases). The CDR3 consists of 15 residues. Trimming cost V 3 bases and J 0 bases, with 11 bases left between them. The germline CDR1 and CDR2 sequences are SNHLY and FYNNEI. CDR3 in amino acids: CASSESGGVNTEAFF. In nucleotides, the CDR3 is TGTGCCAGCAGTGAGAGCGGGGGAGTGAACACTGAAGCTTTCTTT.

The chain employs TRBV30 and TRBJ1-4, with a weak D call TRBD1 (6 bases). V gave up 4 bases and J gave up 3 bases, with 9 bases separating them. Germline loops: CDR1 GTSNPN, CDR2 SVGIG (reference sequence). This CDR3 is built from 13 residues. This CDR3 is CAWNRVANEKLFF. CDR3 coding DNA: TGTGCCTGGAACAGGGTGGCTAATGAAAAACTGTTTTTT. The variable domain in full, with the rest retrieved from reference TRBV30 and TRBJ1-4, is SQTIHQWPATLVQPVGSPLSLECTVEGTSNPNLYWYRQAAGRGLQLLFYSVGIGQISSEVPQNLSASRPQDRQFILSSKKLLLSDSGFYLCAWNRVANEKLFFGSGTQLSVL.

This rearrangement joins TRBV4-1 to TRBJ2-5; maybe TRBD2 (6 bases). Germline V lookup: CDR1 MGHRA, CDR2 YSYEKL. Trimming removed 5 bases from V and 5 bases from J, with 21 bases in between. The CDR3 is 16 residues long. CDR3 sequence: CASSSGTLGSRETQYF. CDR3 coding DNA: TGCGCCAGCAGCTCAGGGACTCTAGGAAGTCGGGAGACCCAGTACTTC.

This chain joins TRBV27 and TRBJ1-3; the D gene is possibly TRBD1 (5 bases). V was pared by 6 bases and J by 4 bases, with 7 bases between. The germline gives CDR1 MNHEY, CDR2 SMNVEV (reference sequence). This CDR3 has 12 residues. CDR3 sequence reads: CASRGHGNTIYF. The CDR3 DNA sequence: TGTGCCAGCAGGGGGCACGGAAACACCATATATTTT.

The chain joins TRBV19 to TRBJ1-3, with TRBD1 as a possible D gene (5 bases). This CDR3 has 16 amino acids. The germline CDR1 and CDR2 sequences are LNHDA and SQIVND (reference sequence). The V end was cut by 5 bases, the J end by 1 base, with 15 bases between. CDR3 bases: TGTGCCAGTAGTTCAACAGGAAACCCGTCTGGAAACACCATATATTTT. Amino acid sequence: CASSSTGNPSGNTIYF.

CDR3 nucleotides: TGCGCCAGCAGCTTGTTACCCACAGGGGAAAACACTGAAGCTTTCTTT. It translates to CASSLLPTGENTEAFF. The chain is built from TRBV5-1 and TRBJ1-1, with TRBD1 matching 7 bases. V lost 1 base to trimming and J lost 2 bases; unmatched junction nucleotides: 8. This CDR3 contains 16 residues. Germline CDR1 reads SGHRS; CDR2 reads YFSETQ.

The chain has TRBV7-3 and TRBJ2-1, with a tentative D call TRBD2 (6 bases). With 3 bases removed from V and 5 bases from J, the gap between germline ends came to 14 bases. The germline V gene has CDR1 SGHTA and CDR2 FQGTGA. The CDR3 has 15 amino acids. The CDR3, as DNA: TGTGCCAGCAGCTTGGTTGGGGGGTCCGACAATGAGCAGTTCTTC. Translated: CASSLVGGSDNEQFF.

The V and J genes are TRBV6-6 and TRBJ2-2, with D possibly TRBD1 on 5 matching bases. In germline, CDR1 is MNHNY, CDR2 SVGAGI (reference sequence). CDR3 length equals 14 residues. V shed 5 bases and J shed 3 bases, with 10 bases lying between them. The CDR3 DNA follows: TGTGCCAGCAGTAATAGGGGCTACACCGGGGAGCTGTTTTTT. Its translation is CASSNRGYTGELFF.

DNA for the CDR3: TGTGCCAGCAGCCCATATGGGACAGGCTACGAGCAGTACTTC. It specifies CASSPYGTGYEQYF. The rearrangement links TRBV9 to TRBJ2-7, with 8 bases fitting TRBD1. With V trimmed by 4 bases and J by 3 bases, 6 bases remained unmatched. This CDR3 is 14 amino acids long. Germline CDR1 is SGDLS and CDR2 is YYNGEE. Variable domain in full (rest from reference TRBV9 and TRBJ2-7): DSGVTQTPKHLITATGQRVTLRCSPRSGDLSVYWYQQSLDQGLQFLIQYYNGEERAKGNILERFSAQQFPDLHSELNLSSLELGDSALYFCASSPYGTGYEQYFGPGTRLTVT.

Remarks on this clone: Other nucleotide sequences from this sample produce the same CDR3. This chain joins TRBV14 and TRBJ2-5, with 8 bases aligning to TRBD1. Trimming at V came to 0 bases and at J to 2 bases, leaving 11 bases not matched to a gene. This CDR3 has 18 amino acids. CDR1 and CDR2 from the germline V gene are SGHDN and FVKESK. The CDR3 DNA reads TGTGCCAGCAGCCAAGAAACAAAAAGGACAGGGATTCAAGAGACCCAGTACTTC. Translated, it gives CASSQETKRTGIQETQYF. Supplemented by reference TRBV14 and TRBJ2-5, the full variable domain reads EAGVTQFPSHSVIEKGQTVTLRCDPISGHDNLYWYRRVMGKEIKFLLHFVKESKQDESGMPNNRFLAERTGGTYSTLKVQPAELEDSGVYFCASSQETKRTGIQETQYFGPGTRLLVL.

This rearrangement joins TRBV7-9 to TRBJ2-2; 12 nucleotides match TRBD2. The germline gives CDR1 SEHNR, CDR2 FQNEAQ (reference sequence). CDR3 length: 16 residues. J lost 5 bases, V lost 6 bases, and 7 bases had no gene match. The CDR3 nucleotides read TGTGCCAGCAGGTCTTCCGGGACTAGCGGGACCGGGGAGCTGTTTTTT. Amino acids: CASRSSGTSGTGELFF.

This chain links TRBV19 with TRBJ2-3; 9 nucleotides match TRBD2. After removal of 10 bases from V and 0 bases from J, the junction contained 14 bases not matched to a gene. The CDR3 consists of 17 residues. In germline, CDR1 is LNHDA, CDR2 SQIVND (reference sequence). The CDR3 region is CATHQRGVYLSTDTQYF. CDR3 DNA sequence: TGTGCCACCCATCAGCGGGGGGTATATCTAAGCACAGATACGCAGTATTTT.